This is a list of T cell receptor beta chains from one sample in a study of blood T cells in healthy people across ages. TCRdb re-derived calls from the 5' RACE reads in MiXCR, one entry per CDR3 protein. The repertoire consists of about 1.7 million distinct CDR3 sequences, with approximately 28% occurring once and the leading ten covering around 7.7%. Sequencing was performed on blood. The receptors were sampled from a woman aged 25 to 39 in good health. CDR3s include the opening cysteine and the closing phenylalanine or tryptophan. A D gene is named only where the DNA matches it firmly. Not every row has a clone size; where given, it reads once, few, many or a size class.

V	J	D	size	CDR3	DNA
TRBV30	TRBJ1-4	.	few	CAWRSRAQKNEKLFF	TGTGCCTGGAGGTCCCGGGCCCAAAAAAATGAAAAACTGTTTTTT
TRBV4-3	TRBJ2-7	.	few	CASSHDSRDEQYF	TGCGCCAGCAGCCACGATTCGCGGGATGAGCAGTACTTC
TRBV5-1	TRBJ1-4	.	many	CASSFGRTLGEKLFF	TGCGCCAGCAGCTTTGGACGGACTCTAGGTGAAAAACTGTTTTTT
TRBV7-2	TRBJ2-7	TRBD1	few	CASSSDRDRGNEQYF	TGTGCCAGCAGCTCCGACCGGGACAGGGGCAATGAGCAGTACTTC
TRBV28	TRBJ2-5	TRBD2	.	CASTVAGGLETQYF	TGTGCCAGCACGGTCGCGGGGGGGCTAGAGACCCAGTACTTC
TRBV5-1	TRBJ1-2	TRBD1	.	CASSLRPGQGSGGYTF	TGCGCCAGCAGCTTGCGCCCGGGACAGGGGAGTGGGGGCTACACCTTC
TRBV29-1	TRBJ2-5	TRBD2	few	CSVGGTSGGETQYF	TGCAGCGTTGGCGGGACTAGCGGCGGCGAGACCCAGTACTTC
TRBV30	TRBJ1-5	.	few	CAWSQRGRIGQPQHF	TGTGCCTGGAGTCAACGAGGGAGGATCGGGCAGCCCCAGCATTTT
TRBV7-3	TRBJ1-1	TRBD1	.	CASSSGQGLEAFF	TGTGCCAGCAGCTCGGGACAGGGCCTTGAAGCTTTCTTT
TRBV6-1	TRBJ2-1	.	.	CASSADRGAGVEQFF	TGTGCCAGCAGTGCCGACAGGGGTGCGGGAGTGGAGCAGTTCTTC
TRBV7-2	TRBJ1-2	.	many	CASSLTDFYGYTF	TGTGCCAGCAGCTTGACAGATTTCTATGGCTACACCTTC
TRBV7-2	TRBJ2-7	.	.	CASSLPGPQAHEQYF	TGTGCCAGCAGCCTTCCCGGACCGCAAGCCCACGAGCAGTACTTC
TRBV11-2	TRBJ2-1	.	many	CASSSSVRYNEQFF	TGTGCCAGCAGCTCCTCGGTTAGGTACAATGAGCAGTTCTTC
TRBV7-2	TRBJ2-7	.	many	CASSASRLGEQYF	TGTGCCAGCAGCGCCTCGAGGTTGGGCGAGCAGTACTTC
TRBV12-3/TRBV12-4	TRBJ2-4	.	few	CASSLVRPPGDIQYF	TGTGCCAGCAGTTTGGTCAGGCCCCCCGGGGACATTCAGTACTTC
TRBV11-2	TRBJ2-5	.	many	CASSPPTQIEETQYF	TGTGCCAGCAGCCCTCCGACTCAGATAGAAGAGACCCAGTACTTC
TRBV9	TRBJ2-3	TRBD2	.	CASSAGSGDTDTQYF	TGTGCCAGCAGCGCAGGTAGCGGGGACACAGATACGCAGTATTTT
TRBV7-2	TRBJ2-1	.	many	CASRRHWEQFF	TGTGCCAGCAGACGACATTGGGAGCAGTTCTTC
TRBV19	TRBJ2-2	.	few	CASGIQVTGELFF	TGTGCCAGTGGGATACAGGTCACCGGGGAGCTGTTTTTT
TRBV12-3/TRBV12-4	TRBJ2-3	.	.	CASRERTVSSTDTQYF	TGTGCCAGCAGGGAGAGGACAGTCTCTAGCACAGATACGCAGTATTTT
TRBV29-1	TRBJ2-5	.	many	CSVEAGTGLETQYF	TGCAGCGTTGAAGCGGGGACGGGTTTGGAGACCCAGTACTTC
TRBV27	TRBJ2-6	TRBD2	many	CASSISGSLGIGANVLTF	TGTGCCAGCAGTATTAGCGGGAGCCTGGGGATTGGGGCCAACGTCCTGACTTTC
TRBV5-1	TRBJ2-7	.	.	CASKVGYEQYF	TGCGCCAGCAAGGTCGGCTACGAGCAGTACTTC
TRBV9	TRBJ2-3	.	.	CATTPLGLTDTQYF	TGTGCCACCACCCCCCTGGGTCTCACAGATACGCAGTATTTT
TRBV7-2	TRBJ2-7	.	.	CASSLAPAIGRFYEQYF	TGTGCCAGCAGCTTAGCGCCGGCTATCGGGAGATTTTACGAGCAGTACTTC
TRBV5-5	TRBJ2-1	TRBD2	.	CASSLGLAPHNEQFF	TGTGCCAGCAGCCTGGGACTAGCGCCGCACAATGAGCAGTTCTTC
TRBV2	TRBJ2-7	TRBD1	many	CASSGDRGTYEQYF	TGTGCCAGCAGTGGGGACAGGGGAACCTACGAGCAGTACTTC
TRBV5-1	TRBJ2-5	.	.	CASSLVWGGETQYF	TGCGCCAGCAGCTTGGTGTGGGGCGGTGAGACCCAGTACTTC
TRBV20-1	TRBJ2-7	TRBD2	many	CSARGGIEQYF	TGCAGTGCTAGGGGAGGGATCGAGCAGTACTTC
TRBV4-1	TRBJ1-5	.	few	CASSQWGDQPQHF	TGCGCCAGCAGCCAGTGGGGGGATCAGCCCCAGCATTTT
TRBV27	TRBJ2-7	.	few	CASRLRLDVRYEQYF	TGTGCCAGCAGGTTGCGATTGGACGTTCGCTACGAGCAGTACTTC
TRBV5-1	TRBJ2-7	TRBD2	.	CASSYLGRGLAATYEQYF	TGCGCCAGCAGCTACCTCGGCAGAGGACTAGCGGCCACCTACGAGCAGTACTTC